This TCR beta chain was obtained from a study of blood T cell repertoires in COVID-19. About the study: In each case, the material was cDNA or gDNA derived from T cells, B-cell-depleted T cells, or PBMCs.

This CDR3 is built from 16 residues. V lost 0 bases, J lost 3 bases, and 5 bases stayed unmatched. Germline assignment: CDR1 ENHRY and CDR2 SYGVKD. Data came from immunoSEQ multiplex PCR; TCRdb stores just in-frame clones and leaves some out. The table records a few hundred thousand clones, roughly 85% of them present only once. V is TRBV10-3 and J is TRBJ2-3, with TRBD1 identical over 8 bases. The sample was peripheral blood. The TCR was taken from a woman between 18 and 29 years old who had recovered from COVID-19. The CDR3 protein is CAISESHGQGTDTQYF. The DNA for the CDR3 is TGTGCCATCAGTGAGTCGCATGGACAGGGTACAGATACGCAGTATTTT.